This TCR beta chain was identified in a study of T cells after yellow fever vaccination. The CDR3 runs to 18 residues. Unmatched junction bases numbered 11, after V lost 3 bases and J lost 1 base. Looked up from germline, CDR1 is MDHEN and CDR2 is SYDVKM. The study's findings and limits: Abundant clonotypes from the bulk population could contaminate FACS-sorted repertoires.

This clonotype showed up just a few times. TCRdb re-analysed the 5' RACE reads in MiXCR, keeping a single row per CDR3 protein. Counted here are 80,000 to 100,000 distinct CDR3 sequences, almost 9% occurring once; the ten biggest clones make up roughly 17%. V gene TRBV28 combines with J gene TRBJ2-4; 8 bases are shared with TRBD2. This specimen consisted of CD8+ T cells not binding an NS4B(214-222) dextramer, sorted from PBMCs, obtained roughly 14 days after the first yellow fever vaccination. The clonotype comes from a man younger than 30 who received the YFV17D yellow fever vaccine. For the CDR3, the DNA is TGTGCCAGCAGTTTCCCCCGGGAGGGCCCGGCGGCCAAAAACATTCAGTACTTC. It specifies CASSFPREGPAAKNIQYF.